Each of the 8 T cell receptor beta chains below was sequenced from the same sample in a study of cytomegalovirus exposure and HLA in healthy donors. 13 Jbeta primers and 60 Vbeta primers were used for the PCR. Some clones are missing from TCRdb's copy, which holds only in-frame ones; the method was immunoSEQ multiplex PCR. The repertoire table contains 200,000 to 250,000 clones. The sequencing sample was made of PBMCs. The receptors stem from a girl aged 2 to 10 in good health and CMV-seropositive.

The J gene is TRBJ2-1, the V gene TRBV9, with 7 bases fitting TRBD2. The trim removed 0 bases at V and 4 bases at J, leaving 4 bases unmatched. This CDR3 is 15 amino acids long. Germline V gene lookup returns CDR1 SGDLS and CDR2 YYNGEE. CDR3 sequence reads: CASSVEGLPYNEQFF. Here the CDR3 DNA reads TGTGCCAGCAGCGTAGAGGGACTACCTTACAATGAGCAGTTCTTC.

The chain employs TRBV28 and TRBJ2-7, with TRBD2 matching over 10 bases. Losses at the gene ends were 6 bases for V and 2 bases for J; bases not matched to a gene: 16. Germline CDR1 MDHEN, CDR2 SYDVKM. The length of the CDR3 is 18 residues. In DNA, the CDR3 is TGTGCCAGCAGACCAACCCGCCTAGCGGGAGCTTGGGCCTACGAGCAGTACTTC. This codes for CASRPTRLAGAWAYEQYF. Looking up the rest from reference TRBV28 and TRBJ2-7 gives the full variable domain: DVKVTQSSRYLVKRTGEKVFLECVQDMDHENMFWYRQDPGLGLRLIYFSYDVKMKEKGDIPEGYSVSREKKERFSLILESASTNQTSMYLCASRPTRLAGAWAYEQYFGPGTRLTVT.

The chain couples TRBV10-3 to TRBJ2-2; TRBD2 matches 10 bases. The CDR3 consists of 17 residues. Germline CDR1 ENHRY, CDR2 SYGVKD. The V and J ends lost 6 bases and 6 bases, in that order; junction bases with no gene match: 13. CDR3 sequence reads: CAISPVVSGRAPGELFF. The CDR3 DNA reads as TGTGCCATCAGCCCCGTTGTCAGCGGGAGGGCCCCCGGGGAGCTGTTTTTT.

The CDR3 coding sequence is TGCGCCAGCAGACAGACCCACGAGCAGTACTTC. Amino acid sequence: CASRQTHEQYF. J is TRBJ2-7 and V is TRBV5-1; the D is unclear. V was pared by 5 bases and J by 5 bases, with 8 bases between. This CDR3 spans 11 amino acids. The germline V gene encodes CDR1 SGHRS and CDR2 YFSETQ.

This rearrangement joins TRBV18 to TRBJ2-1, with 9 bases fitting TRBD2. The CDR3 extends over 15 amino acids. V shed 6 bases, J shed 6 bases, and the junction held 9 bases outside the gene matches. Germline loops: CDR1 KGHSH, CDR2 LQKENI. CDR3 bases: TGTGCCAGCTCGCCCAAGGCGGGAGGGTCCAATGAGCAGTTCTTC. Encoded protein: CASSPKAGGSNEQFF.

The genes are TRBV28 and TRBJ2-1; 11 bases line up with TRBD2. Germline CDR1 MDHEN, CDR2 SYDVKM. The CDR3 is 15 residues long. With 8 bases clipped from V and 4 bases from J, the junction kept 7 bases outside the gene matches. CDR3 in DNA: TGTGCCAGCGGTCAAACTAGCGGGAGATACAATGAGCAGTTCTTC. As protein: CASGQTSGRYNEQFF.

V gene TRBV5-1 combines with J gene TRBJ2-7; 7 bases fit TRBD1. The germline CDR1 and CDR2 sequences are SGHRS and YFSETQ. The CDR3 is made up of 14 amino acids. V was pared by 3 bases and J by 2 bases, with 5 bases of the junction left unmatched. The CDR3 DNA reads TGCGCCAGCAGCTCCCGGGACAGAGCCTACGAGCAGTACTTC. Amino acid sequence: CASSSRDRAYEQYF.

The chain combines TRBV10-2 with TRBJ2-1; TRBD2 aligns across 7 bases. V shed 4 bases, J shed 9 bases, and the junction held 15 bases outside the gene matches. The CDR3 is made up of 16 amino acids. Germline V lookup: CDR1 WSHSY, CDR2 SAAADI. The CDR3 coding sequence is TGCGCCAGCAGTGTTCGAGCGGGAACTACCCTAGGTGAGCAGTTCTTC. Protein product: CASSVRAGTTLGEQFF.